This T cell receptor (beta chain) was captured in a study of preoperative IRX-2 immunotherapy in early breast cancer. CDR3 length: 12 residues. The V and J ends lost 3 bases and 9 bases respectively, with 9 bases between them. Germline V CDR1 and CDR2: KGHSH, LQKENI. The sample's treatment: preoperative locoregional IRX-2 cytokine immunotherapy. The data were produced by immunoSEQ multiplex PCR, yet TCRdb's version contains in-frame clones alone and is incomplete. The sample has approximately 26,000 clones, about 75% seen once. The sequencing here drew on lymph node tissue, taken after IRX-2 immunotherapy. This receptor was taken from a human donor with breast cancer. The gene calls are TRBV18 and TRBJ1-5; no definite D call. The CDR3 spells CASSPPVGPQHF. The CDR3 DNA follows: TGTGCCAGCTCACCTCCAGTAGGGCCCCAGCATTTT.